This T cell receptor (beta chain) is from a study of shared clonotypes between healthy human individuals. Germline CDR1 SGHRS, CDR2 YFSETQ. The CDR3 covers 15 residues. V was pared by 6 bases and J by 2 bases, with 18 bases between. The assay was immunoSEQ multiplex PCR, and TCRdb's table has in-frame clones only and misses some. The repertoire includes roughly 2.2 million clones, approximately 93% of them detected once, and 0.35% to 0.45% sits in the top ten. The TCR sequence derives from a man aged 18-30 years in good health. Some clones in this sample may be carry-over from other donors' samples. This sequence joins TRBV5-1 and TRBJ2-7, with a possible D match to TRBD1 (6 bases). Sequenced sample: naive CD4+ T cells from PBMCs. Noted subset: CD45RA+ positively selected. CDR3 protein: CASTRGTGEPYEQYF. DNA for the CDR3: TGCGCCAGCACTAGGGGGACCGGTGAGCCCTACGAGCAGTACTTC.